These 31 T cell receptor beta chains were sequenced from one sample in a study of cytomegalovirus exposure and HLA in healthy donors. PCR amplification relied on 60 Vbeta primers (plus 13 Jbeta primers). The repertoire was sequenced with immunoSEQ multiplex PCR; TCRdb's copy has only in-frame clones and lacks some. The sample has 150,000 to 200,000 clones, 76% seen once; the top ten hold around 3%. Sequences were obtained from PBMCs. All receptors derive from a male donor in good health and CMV-seronegative.

The V call is TRBV7-9, the J call TRBJ1-1, with unresolved D. The CDR3 covers 14 residues. V was cut by 5 bases and J by 3 bases, with 13 bases left in between. Germline V gene data show CDR1 as SEHNR and CDR2 as FQNEAQ (reference sequence). The CDR3 sequence is CASSPRGGYTEAFF. The CDR3 coding sequence is TGTGCCAGCAGCCCCAGAGGAGGGTACACTGAAGCTTTCTTT.

The chain couples TRBV28 to TRBJ2-7, with 13 bases that match TRBD2. The germline V gene encodes CDR1 MDHEN and CDR2 SYDVKM. Germline trimming cut 2 bases from V and 4 bases from J; bases unmatched to any gene: 14. The CDR3 is 19 amino acids. CDR3 protein: CASSLVYTSGRVDPYEQYF. Here the CDR3 DNA reads TGTGCCAGCAGTTTAGTCTATACTAGCGGGAGGGTCGACCCTTACGAGCAGTACTTC.

The chain links TRBV6-6 to TRBJ2-5; D remains unclear. Trimming stripped 5 bases from V and 2 bases from J, with 9 bases between. There are 13 residues in the CDR3. CDR1 and CDR2 from the germline V gene are MNHNY and SVGAGI (reference sequence). CDR3 amino acids: CASSGQLQETQYF. DNA of the CDR3: TGTGCCAGCAGTGGGCAACTTCAAGAGACCCAGTACTTC.

The gene calls are TRBV2 and TRBJ2-1; the D gene is possibly TRBD1 (5 bases). The germline V gene has CDR1 SNHLY and CDR2 FYNNEI. Trimming stripped 5 bases from V and 6 bases from J, with 11 bases between. This CDR3 comprises 13 residues. The CDR3 nucleotides read TGTGCCAGCAGTTCTCAGGGAATCAATGAGCAGTTCTTC. It yields the protein CASSSQGINEQFF.

V usage is TRBV7-2 and J usage is TRBJ1-1; D possibly corresponds to TRBD1 (5 bases). V was pared by 5 bases and J by 6 bases, with 22 bases between. This CDR3 is 16 amino acids long. In germline, CDR1 is SGHTA, CDR2 FQGNSA. Here the CDR3 DNA reads TGTGCCAGCAGCCCTCCGGGACTCCCCGGAATGGCTGAAGCTTTCTTT. This translates into CASSPPGLPGMAEAFF.

This chain uses TRBV2 with TRBJ2-1, with TRBD2 identical over 8 bases. Germline V gene lookup returns CDR1 SNHLY and CDR2 FYNNEI. The V segment lost 5 bases and the J segment 3 bases; nucleotides outside the gene matches: 3. The CDR3 runs 14 residues. The CDR3 DNA follows: TGTGCCAGCAGTCGGGAGGGGGTCTACAATGAGCAGTTCTTC. It codes for CASSREGVYNEQFF. The full variable domain, completed using reference TRBV2 and TRBJ2-1, is EPEVTQTPSHQVTQMGQEVILRCVPISNHLYFYWYRQILGQKVEFLVSFYNNEISEKSEIFDDQFSVERPDGSNFTLKIRSTKLEDSAMYFCASSREGVYNEQFFGPGTRLTVL.

This rearrangement joins TRBV27 to TRBJ2-6; possible D gene TRBD2, 6 bases. This CDR3 comprises 13 residues. Germline-derived CDR1 and CDR2 are MNHEY and SMNVEV (reference sequence). Trimming removed 6 bases at V and 11 bases at J, with 14 bases between. This CDR3 reads CASRGGWEDVLTF. Here the CDR3 DNA reads TGTGCCAGCAGGGGTGGGTGGGAGGACGTCCTGACTTTC. Full variable domain (rest looked up from reference TRBV27 and TRBJ2-6): EAQVTQNPRYLITVTGKKLTVTCSQNMNHEYMSWYRQDPGLGLRQIYYSMNVEVTDKGDVPEGYKVSRKEKRNFPLILESPSPNQTSLYFCASRGGWEDVLTFGAGSRLTVL.

This chain uses TRBV19 with TRBJ2-2; tentative D call: TRBD1 (5 bases). Germline V lookup: CDR1 LNHDA, CDR2 SQIVND (reference sequence). Trimming stripped 3 bases from V and 1 base from J, with 9 bases between. The CDR3 length is 15 residues. This CDR3 is CASSMWQGNTGELFF. CDR3 sequence (DNA): TGTGCCAGTAGTATGTGGCAGGGGAACACCGGGGAGCTGTTTTTT. Complete variable domain (other parts from reference TRBV19 and TRBJ2-2): DGGITQSPKYLFRKEGQNVTLSCEQNLNHDAMYWYRQDPGQGLRLIYYSQIVNDFQKGDIAEGYSVSREKKESFPLTVTSAQKNPTAFYLCASSMWQGNTGELFFGEGSRLTVL.

The chain combines TRBV27 with TRBJ1-5; D gene unclear. The CDR3 spans 16 residues. Germline CDR1 and CDR2: MNHEY and SMNVEV (reference sequence). Trimming took off 2 bases at V and 2 bases at J, with 13 bases between the two ends. The CDR3 here is CASSLKRSHGNQPQHF. The CDR3 DNA reads TGTGCCAGCAGTTTAAAACGGAGCCATGGCAATCAGCCCCAGCATTTT.

This chain joins TRBV28 and TRBJ2-5; the D is unclear. TRBJ2-7 matches the DNA end more closely, so the J call is doubtful. In germline, CDR1 is MDHEN, CDR2 SYDVKM. This CDR3 has 12 residues. CDR3 sequence reads: CASSLKSYEQYF. In DNA form, the CDR3 reads TGTGCCAGCAGTTTAAAAAGCTACGAGCAGTACTTC.

The chain combines TRBV5-4 with TRBJ2-3, with 8 bases identical to TRBD2. CDR1 SGHNT and CDR2 YYREEE come from the germline V gene (reference sequence). The V segment lost 4 bases and the J segment 8 bases; nucleotides outside the gene matches: 12. The CDR3 spans 15 residues. The CDR3 loop is CASSPSGTSSGTQYF. Written as DNA, the CDR3 is TGTGCCAGCAGCCCCTCCGGGACTAGTTCGGGTACGCAGTATTTT.

The rearrangement uses TRBV7-2 and TRBJ2-5; a possible D gene is TRBD2 (5 bases). Germline loops: CDR1 SGHTA, CDR2 FQGNSA. The CDR3 loop spans 15 amino acids. V was shortened by 1 base and J by 4 bases, with 13 bases between the two germline ends. Here the CDR3 reads CASSLDVRARETQYF. For the CDR3, the DNA is TGTGCCAGCAGCTTAGATGTGCGGGCCCGAGAGACCCAGTACTTC.

This clone was found once. The J gene is TRBJ2-2, the V gene TRBV5-6, with 10 nucleotides matching TRBD2. Germline V gene lookup returns CDR1 SGHDT and CDR2 YYEEEE. The CDR3 length is 12 residues. J was trimmed by 11 bases and V by 4 bases; bases with no gene match: 2. This chain's CDR3 is CASSLLAGELFF. Here the CDR3 DNA reads TGTGCCAGCAGCCTACTAGCGGGAGAGCTGTTTTTT.

This rearrangement joins TRBV4-1 to TRBJ1-2; TRBD1 matches 9 bases. V was pared by 0 bases and J by 4 bases, with 9 bases of the junction left unmatched. The CDR3 totals 17 residues. The germline V gene has CDR1 MGHRA and CDR2 YSYEKL. The DNA of the CDR3 is TGCGCCAGCAGCCAAGACCGAGGGATGGGACAGGGCTATGGCTACACCTTC. Residues: CASSQDRGMGQGYGYTF.

This sequence joins TRBV2 and TRBJ1-2, with D possibly TRBD1 on 5 matching bases. Germline CDR1 SNHLY, CDR2 FYNNEI. The CDR3 contains 15 residues. V was pared by 6 bases and J by 2 bases, with 16 bases between. CDR3 nucleotides: TGTGCCAGCAGGTGGGGAACAGGAAGAAACTATGGCTACACCTTC. This codes for CASRWGTGRNYGYTF.

The rearrangement uses TRBV30 and TRBJ2-2; 9 positions match TRBD2. The junction had 12 bases not matched to a gene; V was cut back by 5 bases and J by 5 bases. The CDR3 runs to 16 residues. Germline-derived CDR1 and CDR2 are GTSNPN and SVGIG (reference sequence). The CDR3 protein is CAWYRLREGRTGELFF. CDR3 sequence (DNA): TGTGCCTGGTATAGGCTGCGGGAGGGTCGGACCGGGGAGCTGTTTTTT.

The V call is TRBV18, the J call TRBJ2-5; 9 nucleotides line up with TRBD1. CDR3 length: 14 residues. The J segment lost 4 bases and the V segment lost 4 bases, leaving 4 bases of the junction unmatched. Germline lookup yields CDR1 KGHSH and CDR2 LQKENI. The CDR3 nucleotides read TGTGCCAGCTCACGGACGGGACAGGGAGAGACCCAGTACTTC. Translating it yields CASSRTGQGETQYF.

This chain joins TRBV2 and TRBJ2-7, with D possibly matching TRBD2 (5 bases). Germline CDR1 SNHLY, CDR2 FYNNEI. The CDR3 sequence is 15 residues long. Trimming cost V 7 bases and J 4 bases, with 20 bases left between them. The CDR3 is CASTEPGSLQYEQYF. In DNA, the CDR3 is TGTGCCAGCACCGAGCCGGGATCCCTACAATACGAGCAGTACTTC.

This clone was counted between two and nine times. This sequence joins TRBV5-1 and TRBJ2-5; D is possibly TRBD2 (6 bases). The CDR3 contains 14 residues. Trimming shortened V by 1 base and J by 5 bases, and 12 bases separated the two germline ends. Germline V gene lookup returns CDR1 SGHRS and CDR2 YFSETQ. The CDR3 DNA is TGCGCCAGCAGCTTGTCGGAGGGGTTGGAGACCCAGTACTTC. Its protein is CASSLSEGLETQYF.

The V and J genes are TRBV11-2 and TRBJ2-3; the match to TRBD1 covers 7 bases. The CDR3 extends over 15 amino acids. The V gene end was trimmed by 5 bases and the J gene end by 5 bases; junction bases not matched to a gene: 10. Germline CDR1 is SGHAT and CDR2 is FQNNGV. In DNA form, the CDR3 reads TGTGCCAGCAGCCCGGGGACAGCCCGGGGAGATACGCAGTATTTT. Translation: CASSPGTARGDTQYF.

Here the CDR3 DNA reads TGTGCCAGCAGTGGGACAGGGGCGAACACTGAAGCTTTCTTT. Protein product: CASSGTGANTEAFF. The chain carries TRBV6-1 and TRBJ1-1, with 9 bases aligning to TRBD1. The ends lost 4 bases at V and 1 base at J; junction bases unmatched: 1. The germline V gene has CDR1 MNHNS and CDR2 SASEGT. There are 14 residues in the CDR3.

The sample holds one count of this clone. This chain joins TRBV7-5 and TRBJ2-5; TRBD2, the table's D call, lacks a check against the DNA. TRBV7-5 is a pseudogene locus. The CDR3 is 16 residues long. The CDR3 nucleotides are TGTGTCAGAAGATTAGTCCTAGCGGGGGGCCAAGAGACCCAGTACTTC. Translated, it gives CVRRLVLAGGQETQYF.

The chain combines TRBV2 with TRBJ2-1; maybe TRBD2 (6 bases). Germline V gene lookup returns CDR1 SNHLY and CDR2 FYNNEI. Trimming took 5 bases from V and 0 from J, leaving 14 bases between them. CDR3 length: 16 amino acids. This CDR3 reads CASSLADLSSYNEQFF. DNA for the CDR3: TGTGCCAGCAGTTTAGCGGACCTTAGCTCCTACAATGAGCAGTTCTTC.

This chain uses TRBV28 with TRBJ1-5, with D maybe TRBD1 (5 bases). The CDR3 sequence is 14 residues long. V was cut by 10 bases and J by 4 bases, with 17 bases left in between. Germline V lookup: CDR1 MDHEN, CDR2 SYDVKM. CDR3 region: CATANQGTNQPQHF. DNA for the CDR3: TGTGCCACCGCCAACCAGGGAACGAATCAGCCCCAGCATTTT.

The chain links TRBV7-2 to TRBJ2-1, with TRBD2 identical over 9 bases. The CDR3 spans 15 residues. Trimming took 2 bases from V and 8 from J; bases not matched to a gene: 7. CDR1 is SGHTA and CDR2 is FQGNSA in the germline V gene. DNA for the CDR3: TGTGCCAGCAGCTTACAGACTAGCGGCCCCTATGAGCAGTTCTTC. Its protein product is CASSLQTSGPYEQFF.

This clone was counted a single time. In DNA form, the CDR3 reads TGTGCCAGCAGCTTACCGAGCCCTCTTCTCCGGGACAGGGTCACCTACGAGCAGTACTTC. Translated: CASSLPSPLLRDRVTYEQYF. The chain uses TRBV28 and TRBJ2-7, with 9 bases identical to TRBD1. The V and J ends lost 6 bases and 2 bases, in that order; junction bases with no gene match: 23. In germline, CDR1 is MDHEN, CDR2 SYDVKM. The CDR3 sequence is 20 residues long.

The chain employs TRBV9 and TRBJ1-2; 7 positions match TRBD1. The CDR3 spans 15 residues. V lost 4 bases and J lost 4; bases outside the gene matches: 10. Germline V CDR1 and CDR2: SGDLS, YYNGEE. The CDR3, as DNA: TGTGCCAGCAGCCTTCAAGCGGACAGGCCCTATGGCTACACCTTC. Translating it yields CASSLQADRPYGYTF.

The V gene is TRBV29-1, the J gene TRBJ2-1; TRBD1 is a possible D gene (5 bases). This CDR3 contains 15 residues. Germline V lookup: CDR1 SQVTM, CDR2 ANQGSEA. Trimming stripped 8 bases from V and 0 bases from J, with 17 bases between. The CDR3 spells CSSQSDTSSYNEQFF. DNA for the CDR3: TGCAGCTCCCAATCGGACACAAGCTCCTACAATGAGCAGTTCTTC.

The rearrangement links TRBV5-1 to TRBJ2-5, with 10 bases matching TRBD1. This CDR3 is built from 15 residues. Germline CDR1 reads SGHRS; CDR2 reads YFSETQ. V lost 4 bases to trimming and J lost 4 bases; unmatched junction nucleotides: 7. CDR3 bases: TGCGCCAGCAGCCGGGACAGGGGCAGAGGAGAGACCCAGTACTTC. It specifies CASSRDRGRGETQYF. The full variable domain, with the rest looked up from reference TRBV5-1 and TRBJ2-5, is KAGVTQTPRYLIKTRGQQVTLSCSPISGHRSVSWYQQTPGQGLQFLFEYFSETQRNKGNFPGRFSGRQFSNSRSEMNVSTLELGDSALYLCASSRDRGRGETQYFGPGTRLLVL.

This clone was observed a few times. The chain recombines TRBV5-4 with TRBJ2-5, with D perhaps matching TRBD1 (5 bases). The germline gives CDR1 SGHNT, CDR2 YYREEE (reference sequence). CDR3 length: 15 residues. Trimming stripped 4 bases from V and 1 base from J, with 14 bases between. The CDR3 region is CASSPRQGAQETQYF. Here the CDR3 DNA reads TGTGCCAGCAGCCCCCGCCAGGGTGCCCAAGAGACCCAGTACTTC.

The chain links TRBV18 to TRBJ2-7; 7 bases match TRBD2. V shed 3 bases and J 6 bases; nucleotides not matched to a gene: 5. Germline CDR1 reads KGHSH; CDR2 reads LQKENI. The CDR3 contains 13 residues. Here the CDR3 reads CASSPGGGGEQYF. The CDR3 DNA reads as TGTGCCAGCTCACCCGGCGGGGGTGGCGAGCAGTACTTC.